The next 27 T cell receptor beta chains were all read from a single sample in a study of blood T cell repertoires in COVID-19. Assay: immunoSEQ multiplex PCR; the TCRdb copy retains only in-frame clones and omits some. The table records 68,000 or so clones, 70% to 90% of them present only once. Sequenced: peripheral blood. The receptors come from a man under 40 with acute or convalescent COVID-19.

Only a few counts were recorded for this clone. The chain combines TRBV18 with TRBJ2-1; 8 bases agree with TRBD1. The germline V gene encodes CDR1 KGHSH and CDR2 LQKENI. The CDR3 consists of 15 residues. J was trimmed by 9 bases and V by 2 bases; bases with no gene match: 9. CDR3 DNA: TGTGCCAGCTCACCAGAGGGGATAGGACAGGGTGAGCAGTTCTTC. Residues: CASSPEGIGQGEQFF.

The sample holds one count of this clone. The genes are TRBV24-1 and TRBJ2-1, with 8 bases that match TRBD2. The CDR3 covers 15 residues. V gave up 4 bases and J gave up 6 bases; unmatched junction bases: 7. The V gene's germline CDR1 is KGHDR and CDR2 SFDVKD. CDR3 bases: TGTGCCACCAGTGACCCCCGAAGCGGGAGCAATGAGCAGTTCTTC. Residues: CATSDPRSGSNEQFF.

The chain carries TRBV18 and TRBJ1-1; D is unresolved. The CDR3 covers 17 residues. CDR1 and CDR2 from the germline V gene are KGHSH and LQKENI. Trimming stripped 3 bases from V and 0 bases from J, with 17 bases between. CDR3 in amino acids: CASSPLPPGFMNTEAFF. The CDR3 bases are TGTGCCAGCTCACCCCTACCCCCAGGATTTATGAACACTGAAGCTTTCTTT.

The rearrangement joins TRBV11-2 to TRBJ2-5; TRBD2 aligns across 12 bases. This CDR3 has 15 amino acids. Germline CDR1 SGHAT, CDR2 FQNNGV. The V segment lost 6 bases and the J segment 3 bases; nucleotides outside the gene matches: 5. The CDR3 spells CASRPRLAGEETQYF. Here the CDR3 DNA reads TGTGCCAGCAGGCCACGACTAGCGGGAGAAGAGACCCAGTACTTC.

Regarding this clone: A read error may produce the germline difference seen at one junction end. The rearrangement links TRBV6-1 to TRBJ1-2; possibly TRBD1 for D (6 bases). This CDR3 spans 13 amino acids. In germline, CDR1 is MNHNS, CDR2 SASEGT. The CDR3 nucleotides read TGTGCCAGCAGTGAAGGGGGGGGCTATGACTACACCTTC. Protein sequence: CASSEGGGYDYTF.

CDR3 amino acids: CASSLSPEGEQFF. In DNA form, the CDR3 reads TGTGCCAGCAGTTTGAGTCCCGAGGGTGAGCAGTTCTTC. This chain connects TRBV6-5 to TRBJ2-1; D possibly corresponds to TRBD2 (5 bases). CDR1 is MNHEY, CDR2 SVGAGI, per germline. CDR3 length equals 13 residues. Trimming cost V 4 bases and J 9 bases, with 13 bases left between them.

The genes are TRBV27 and TRBJ1-6, with 7 bases that match TRBD1. This CDR3 spans 13 amino acids. The trim removed 4 bases at V and 9 bases at J, leaving 3 bases unmatched. Germline V lookup: CDR1 MNHEY, CDR2 SMNVEV (reference sequence). This CDR3 is CASSSTGFSPLHF. CDR3 DNA sequence: TGTGCCAGCAGTTCGACAGGGTTTTCACCCCTCCACTTT.

The chain has TRBV6-1 and TRBJ2-3, with 7 nucleotides matching TRBD1. V dropped 2 bases and J dropped 3; count of bases not matched to a gene: 5. The length of the CDR3 is 15 residues. From germline, CDR1 is MNHNS and CDR2 SASEGT. The CDR3 loop reads CASSERGLVTDTQYF. CDR3 DNA sequence: TGTGCCAGCAGTGAAAGGGGGCTCGTAACAGATACGCAGTATTTT.

The rearrangement links TRBV20-1 to TRBJ2-1; 9 bases fit TRBD1. The CDR3 extends over 13 amino acids. V was clipped by 3 bases and J by 8 bases; unmatched bases: 5. Germline V gives CDR1 DFQATT, CDR2 SNEGSKA (reference sequence). The DNA for the CDR3 is TGCAGTGCTAGTCCGGGACAGGGCTATGAGCAGTTCTTC. It codes for CSASPGQGYEQFF.

The chain is built from TRBV9 and TRBJ1-5; D is possibly TRBD1 (5 bases). The CDR3 is 15 residues long. The V and J ends lost 0 bases and 7 bases respectively, with 14 bases between them. The germline V gene encodes CDR1 SGDLS and CDR2 YYNGEE. DNA of the CDR3: TGTGCCAGCAGCGTAGGACCGGGTAAGGGGCAGCCCCAGCATTTT. Its protein is CASSVGPGKGQPQHF.

This clone was detected only once. The rearrangement links TRBV9 to TRBJ2-7, with 10 bases identical to TRBD2. Germline V gene lookup returns CDR1 SGDLS and CDR2 YYNGEE. This CDR3 comprises 16 residues. Losses at the gene ends were 4 bases for V and 6 bases for J; bases not matched to a gene: 13. CDR3 protein: CASSPRGLSGRGEQYF. CDR3 coding DNA: TGTGCCAGCAGCCCACGGGGACTAAGCGGGAGGGGCGAGCAGTACTTC.

J is TRBJ2-7 and V is TRBV5-1, with D unresolved. V lost 0 bases and J lost 7, with 14 bases in between. There are 14 residues in the CDR3. Germline V gene data show CDR1 as SGHRS and CDR2 as YFSETQ. CDR3 sequence (DNA): TGCGCCAGCAGCTTGGTATCCCCCCTAGGTGAGCAGTACTTC. Translation: CASSLVSPLGEQYF.

This clone was found once. The V gene is TRBV7-2, the J gene TRBJ2-1; D remains ambiguous. The CDR3 loop spans 14 amino acids. Trimming left V 1 base short and J 5 bases short, with 9 bases between. Germline V gives CDR1 SGHTA, CDR2 FQGNSA. CDR3 sequence (DNA): TGTGCCAGCAGCTTAGGATCCGAGAACAATGAGCAGTTCTTC. Its translation: CASSLGSENNEQFF.

The rearrangement joins TRBV6-5 to TRBJ1-4, with TRBD1 identical over 7 bases. V lost 7 bases to trimming and J lost 8 bases; unmatched junction nucleotides: 7. The CDR3 length is 13 residues. Germline V CDR1 and CDR2: MNHEY, SVGAGI. The CDR3 protein is CASKGAGWEKLFF. As DNA, the CDR3 is TGTGCCAGCAAGGGGGCAGGGTGGGAAAAACTGTTTTTT.

This clone was recorded only once. V gene TRBV2 combines with J gene TRBJ2-7; TRBD2 matches at 7 bases. This CDR3 is built from 13 residues. With V trimmed by 6 bases and J by 1 base, 3 bases remained unmatched. The germline V gene has CDR1 SNHLY and CDR2 FYNNEI. The CDR3 DNA reads TGTGCCAGCAGCTCGGGACTATCCTACGAGCAGTACTTC. Translating gives CASSSGLSYEQYF.

This rearrangement joins TRBV15 to TRBJ1-4; D gene uncertain. In germline, CDR1 is LNHNV, CDR2 YYDKDF (reference sequence). V was clipped by 0 bases and J by 3 bases, with 5 bases between them. There are 14 residues in the CDR3. The chain's CDR3 is CATSRDRANEKLFF. The CDR3 bases are TGTGCCACCAGCAGAGATCGGGCTAATGAAAAACTGTTTTTT.

The V gene is TRBV19, the J gene TRBJ2-1; weak D call: TRBD2 (5 bases). The germline V and J ends were trimmed by 7 bases and 3 bases, with 13 bases remaining between them. The CDR3 spans 14 residues. In germline, CDR1 is LNHDA, CDR2 SQIVND (reference sequence). The CDR3 sequence: CASKEESGYNEQFF. The DNA for the CDR3 is TGTGCCAGTAAGGAGGAGTCGGGCTACAATGAGCAGTTCTTC. The whole variable domain, remainder taken from reference TRBV19 and TRBJ2-1, is DGGITQSPKYLFRKEGQNVTLSCEQNLNHDAMYWYRQDPGQGLRLIYYSQIVNDFQKGDIAEGYSVSREKKESFPLTVTSAQKNPTAFYLCASKEESGYNEQFFGPGTRLTVL.

Only a few counts were recorded for this clone. V gene TRBV10-1 combines with J gene TRBJ2-1; no firm D call. V was cut by 8 bases and J by 5 bases, with 19 bases left in between. The CDR3 extends over 15 amino acids. Germline lookup yields CDR1 WNHNN and CDR2 SYGVQD (reference sequence). The CDR3 DNA reads as TGCGCCAGCTCGCCTCTTCTGAGCGACCACAATGAGCAGTTCTTC. Amino acids: CASSPLLSDHNEQFF.

This sequence joins TRBV7-2 and TRBJ1-1, with D perhaps matching TRBD1 (5 bases). The CDR3 runs 17 residues. V was pared by 1 base and J by 1 base, with 16 bases between. The V gene's germline CDR1 is SGHTA and CDR2 FQGNSA. The CDR3, as DNA: TGTGCCAGCAGCTTAGGGCGGGACCGTGGCAAGAACACTGAAGCTTTCTTT. Encoded protein: CASSLGRDRGKNTEAFF.

The chain couples TRBV10-2 to TRBJ2-1, with D perhaps matching TRBD1 (6 bases). Germline CDR1 is WSHSY and CDR2 is SAAADI. This CDR3 has 15 amino acids. V lost 0 bases and J 1 base, leaving 7 bases between the germline ends. Here the CDR3 reads CASSESGTSYNEQFF. CDR3 bases: TGCGCCAGCAGTGAGTCCGGGACATCCTACAATGAGCAGTTCTTC.

This rearrangement joins TRBV3-1 (or the pseudogene TRBV3-2) to TRBJ1-4, with 7 nucleotides matching TRBD1. The V and J ends lost 8 bases and 7 bases, in that order; junction bases with no gene match: 10. This CDR3 comprises 14 residues. Germline-derived CDR1 and CDR2 are LGHDT and YNNKEL (reference sequence). The CDR3 spells CASRRQGVGEKLFF. CDR3 DNA sequence: TGTGCCAGCCGACGACAGGGAGTTGGTGAAAAACTGTTTTTT.

CDR3 amino acids: CASSLGLRELDEQYF. In nucleotides, the CDR3 is TGCGCCAGCAGCTTGGGGCTTAGGGAGTTGGACGAGCAGTACTTC. V gene TRBV5-1 combines with J gene TRBJ2-7; maybe TRBD2 (5 bases). In germline, CDR1 is SGHRS, CDR2 YFSETQ. Trimming shortened V by 0 bases and J by 5 bases, and 15 bases separated the two germline ends. There are 15 residues in the CDR3.

The chain is built from TRBV3-1 (or the pseudogene TRBV3-2) and TRBJ1-1; D not resolved. Per germline, CDR1 LGHDT and CDR2 YNNKEL (reference sequence). Trimming stripped 6 bases from V and 0 bases from J, with 5 bases between. The CDR3 consists of 12 residues. The CDR3 coding sequence is TGTGCCAGCAGTCACTTGAACACTGAAGCTTTCTTT. It translates to CASSHLNTEAFF.

The rearrangement links TRBV7-2 to TRBJ2-1; 10 bases line up with TRBD2. CDR3 length: 14 amino acids. Per germline, CDR1 SGHTA and CDR2 FQGNSA. The V segment lost 6 bases and the J segment 4 bases; nucleotides outside the gene matches: 3. The CDR3 region has the DNA TGTGCCAGCAGTCGACTAGCGGGTTACAATGAGCAGTTCTTC. Translating gives CASSRLAGYNEQFF.

In this sample, this clone turned up once. The chain carries TRBV4-3 and TRBJ2-5; tentatively, D is TRBD1 (6 bases). The CDR3 has 15 amino acids. V was trimmed by 0 bases and J by 0 bases, leaving 8 bases between them. The germline gives CDR1 LGHNA, CDR2 YSLEER. DNA for the CDR3: TGCGCCAGCAGCCAAGACCGGGACAACCAAGAGACCCAGTACTTC. Translating gives CASSQDRDNQETQYF.

This clone was seen just once. Other DNA variants within this sample encode the same CDR3. The chain links TRBV11-2 to TRBJ2-3; D might be TRBD2 (5 bases). The CDR3 is 16 amino acids. Germline V CDR1 and CDR2: SGHAT, FQNNGV. The V end lost 1 base, the J end lost 0 bases, and 11 bases lay between the germline ends. The CDR3 reads CASSLVSGSSTDTQYF. CDR3 DNA sequence: TGTGCCAGCAGCTTAGTAAGCGGCTCTAGCACAGATACGCAGTATTTT.

The chain combines TRBV18 with TRBJ1-6; a possible D gene is TRBD1 (5 bases). The CDR3 sequence is 15 residues long. CDR1 and CDR2 from the germline V gene are KGHSH and LQKENI. V lost 1 base to trimming and J lost 5 bases, with 9 bases between them. The CDR3: CASSPQAGNNSPLHF. CDR3 DNA: TGTGCCAGCTCACCACAGGCAGGGAATAATTCACCCCTCCACTTT. Filled out from reference TRBV18 and TRBJ1-6, the complete variable domain reads NAGVMQNPRHLVRRRGQEARLRCSPMKGHSHVYWYRQLPEEGLKFMVYLQKENIIDESGMPKERFSAEFPKEGPSILRIQQVVRGDSAAYFCASSPQAGNNSPLHFGNGTRLTVT.